This TCR beta chain was documented in a study of T cell repertoires in cytomegalovirus infection. The wider study: Recently identified HLA-C-restricted CMV epitopes were among the peptides used. Matching HLA type and CMV infection were both indicated by public TCR beta signatures.

TCRdb processed the reads anew with MiXCR; each CDR3 protein has one entry. The sample has about 700,000 distinct CDR3 sequences, around a third seen once. Study findings and constraints: Using cumulative public TCR beta family frequency, the authors identified those who carried CMV together with the relevant HLA. HLA-C-restricted CMV-specific TCR beta clonotypes were dominant in the ex vivo response.

Turning to this clonotype: Its antigen is still unknown.

The ends lost 1 base at V and 2 bases at J; junction bases unmatched: 11. Germline lookup yields CDR1 LGHNA and CDR2 YSLEER. There are 18 residues in the CDR3. The sequence came from a human donor in good health (CMV status not recorded). Some clones in this sample may be carry-over from other donors' samples. The chain uses TRBV4-3 and TRBJ2-7; 10 positions agree with TRBD1. The input for sequencing was cultured PBMCs, taken from culture after CMV antigen stimulation. The CDR3 DNA reads TGCGCCAGCAGCCAAGCCACCTCCGGGACAGGGGTCCCCTACGAGCAGTACTTC. Protein: CASSQATSGTGVPYEQYF.